The 30 T cell receptor beta chains in this list originate from one sample, sequenced in a study of breast tumors, draining lymph nodes, adjacent tissues. Each CDR3 protein gets one entry after TCRdb re-called the multiplex PCR reads with MiXCR. The sample carries 17,000 or so distinct CDR3 sequences, under 70% recorded once. Sequencing was done on a sample of tumor-adjacent breast tissue. All receptors derive from a female donor with breast cancer. Some clones in this sample may be carry-over from other donors' samples.

This rearrangement joins TRBV9 to TRBJ2-1; 7 nucleotides match TRBD2. V lost 4 bases to trimming and J lost 0 bases; unmatched junction nucleotides: 7. Germline lookup yields CDR1 SGDLS and CDR2 YYNGEE. This CDR3 region has 16 residues. In nucleotides, the CDR3 is TGTGCCAGCAGCCCTGTAGCGGGCGGCTCCTACAATGAGCAGTTCTTC. Translated, it gives CASSPVAGGSYNEQFF.

CDR3 residues: CASSLGGQGAGNTIYF. In DNA form, the CDR3 reads TGTGCCAGCAGCTTGGGAGGACAGGGGGCTGGAAACACCATATATTTT. V usage is TRBV7-2 and J usage is TRBJ1-3; TRBD1 matches 10 bases. Per germline, CDR1 SGHTA and CDR2 FQGNSA. V lost 3 bases to trimming and J lost 2 bases; unmatched junction nucleotides: 4. This CDR3 has 16 amino acids.

The chain joins TRBV15 to TRBJ1-3; tentatively, D is TRBD1 (5 bases). This CDR3 spans 15 amino acids. Deletions cut 0 bases from V and 0 bases from J, with 6 bases between. CDR1 is LNHNV, CDR2 YYDKDF, per germline (reference sequence). The CDR3 sequence is CATSRDGGSGNTIYF. DNA of the CDR3: TGTGCCACCAGCAGAGATGGGGGCTCTGGAAACACCATATATTTT.

This clonotype was detected only a few times. V usage is TRBV9 and J usage is TRBJ1-6, with a tentative D call TRBD1 (5 bases). There are 14 residues in the CDR3. The germline V gene has CDR1 SGDLS and CDR2 YYNGEE. V was clipped by 5 bases and J by 9 bases, with 15 bases between them. The CDR3, as DNA: TGTGCCAGCAGGGCGGGGGGGAGTGGTTCACCCCTCCACTTT. Amino acids: CASRAGGSGSPLHF. Based on the CDR3 plus reference TRBV9 and TRBJ1-6, the full variable domain is DSGVTQTPKHLITATGQRVTLRCSPRSGDLSVYWYQQSLDQGLQFLIQYYNGEERAKGNILERFSAQQFPDLHSELNLSSLELGDSALYFCASRAGGSGSPLHFGNGTRLTVT.

This clonotype occurred many times. The CDR3 reads CASSYGDRYEQYV. The CDR3 DNA sequence: TGTGCCAGCAGTTACGGGGACCGTTACGAGCAGTACGTC. The chain recombines TRBV6-2 or TRBV6-3 with TRBJ2-7; the D gene could be TRBD1 or TRBD2 (5 bases each). Germline-derived CDR1 and CDR2 are MNHEY and SVGEGT. The CDR3 loop spans 13 amino acids. Trimming took 2 bases from V and 4 from J, leaving 9 bases between them.

This chain connects TRBV10-3 to TRBJ2-2; D is unclear. V shed 5 bases and J shed 3 bases, with 10 bases lying between them. Germline CDR1 and CDR2: ENHRY and SYGVKD. The CDR3 consists of 14 residues. For the CDR3, the DNA is TGTGCCATCAGTCGCGAAGGTTACACCGGGGAGCTGTTTTTT. Translating gives CAISREGYTGELFF.

CDR3 residues: CASSLDVGSYNEQFF. The CDR3 DNA sequence: TGTGCCAGCAGCTTGGATGTAGGCTCCTACAATGAGCAGTTCTTC. The rearrangement links TRBV5-4 to TRBJ2-1; D call uncertain. The CDR3 totals 15 residues. Germline CDR1 is SGHNT and CDR2 is YYREEE (reference sequence). V lost 0 bases and J lost 0, with 7 bases in between.

The chain joins TRBV10-3 to TRBJ1-4, with D unclear. The CDR3 loop spans 13 amino acids. Germline CDR1 ENHRY, CDR2 SYGVKD. Between the trimmed V and J ends, which lost 2 bases and 8 bases, there was a span of 9 bases. CDR3 amino acids: CAISEKGGEKLFF. CDR3 coding DNA: TGTGCCATCAGTGAGAAGGGTGGCGAAAAACTGTTTTTT.

V and J are TRBV7-9 and TRBJ2-3; D unresolved. This CDR3 has 11 amino acids. The ends were cut back, 8 bases at V and 3 bases at J, with 6 bases in the middle. Per the germline V gene, CDR1 is SEHNR and CDR2 is FQNEAQ (reference sequence). This chain's CDR3 is CASYMTDTQYF. CDR3 bases: TGTGCCAGCTATATGACAGATACGCAGTATTTT.

This clonotype came up many times. The chain carries TRBV15 and TRBJ2-1; TRBD2 aligns across 11 bases. With V trimmed by 0 bases and J by 7 bases, 5 bases remained unmatched. CDR1 and CDR2 from the germline V gene are LNHNV and YYDKDF (reference sequence). The CDR3 length is 16 residues. The CDR3 DNA sequence: TGTGCCACCAGCAGAGATGTAGCGGGGGGGCGGAATGAGCAGTTCTTC. Translating gives CATSRDVAGGRNEQFF.

CDR3 DNA sequence: TGCAGTGCTACATCACTCACAGATACGCAGTATTTT. Its protein product is CSATSLTDTQYF. The V call is TRBV20-1, the J call TRBJ2-3; D call uncertain. CDR1 DFQATT and CDR2 SNEGSKA come from the germline V gene (reference sequence). The CDR3 extends over 12 amino acids. V was shortened by 4 bases and J by 2 bases, with 7 bases between the two germline ends.

The chain couples TRBV7-6 to TRBJ1-6, with D perhaps matching TRBD1 (5 bases). Germline CDR1 reads SGHVS; CDR2 reads FNYEAQ. There are 13 residues in the CDR3. V was pared by 8 bases and J by 5 bases, with 10 bases between. CDR3 region: CASGPDNNSPLHF. Written as DNA, the CDR3 is TGTGCCAGCGGGCCGGACAATAATTCACCCCTCCACTTT.

The chain employs TRBV25-1 and TRBJ2-1, with 7 bases fitting TRBD1. Germline CDR1 reads MGHDK; CDR2 reads SYGVNS. The CDR3 has 13 residues. The J segment lost 7 bases and the V segment lost 8 bases, leaving 8 bases of the junction unmatched. The CDR3 sequence is CASPNRGCNEQFF. In DNA, the CDR3 is TGTGCCAGCCCAAACAGGGGTTGTAATGAGCAGTTCTTC.

V gene TRBV7-9 combines with J gene TRBJ2-7; 8 bases agree with TRBD1. Trimming took 5 bases from V and 5 from J; bases not matched to a gene: 5. The CDR3 has 13 amino acids. The germline gives CDR1 SEHNR, CDR2 FQNEAQ (reference sequence). The CDR3 spells CASSQGQGHEQYV. CDR3 nucleotide sequence: TGTGCCAGCAGCCAAGGACAGGGCCACGAGCAGTACGTC.

This rearrangement joins TRBV9 to TRBJ2-5; TRBD2 agrees at 9 bases. The germline V gene encodes CDR1 SGDLS and CDR2 YYNGEE. This CDR3 is 13 amino acids long. V trimming: 4 bases; J trimming: 5 bases; junction bases outside the gene matches: 3. The CDR3 sequence is CASSKAGGETQYF. The CDR3 region has the DNA TGTGCCAGCAGCAAGGCGGGGGGGGAGACCCAGTACTTC. The whole variable domain, filled in from reference TRBV9 and TRBJ2-5, reads DSGVTQTPKHLITATGQRVTLRCSPRSGDLSVYWYQQSLDQGLQFLIQYYNGEERAKGNILERFSAQQFPDLHSELNLSSLELGDSALYFCASSKAGGETQYFGPGTRLLVL.

This clonotype was seen repeatedly, ten times or more. The genes are TRBV3-1 and TRBJ2-3; 13 bases are shared with TRBD2. Germline trimming cut 6 bases from V and 2 bases from J; bases unmatched to any gene: 11. This CDR3 spans 18 amino acids. The germline CDR1 and CDR2 sequences are LGHDT and YNNKEL (reference sequence). The CDR3 DNA reads as TGTGCCAGCAGTCTGACTAGCGGGGGGACTCCACACACAGATACGCAGTATTTT. As protein: CASSLTSGGTPHTDTQYF.

V and J are TRBV6-1 and TRBJ1-6; D gene ambiguous. This CDR3 spans 13 amino acids. V gave up 8 bases and J gave up 10 bases, with 15 bases separating them. Per the germline V gene, CDR1 is MNHNS and CDR2 is SASEGT. The CDR3 coding sequence is TGTGCCAGCCATAGTACGGGGAGATCACCCCTCCACTTT. Protein product: CASHSTGRSPLHF.

CDR3 sequence (DNA): TGTGCCACCAGCAGAGAATTTTATGGGACTAGCGGCCACGAGCAGTACTTC. This gives the protein CATSREFYGTSGHEQYF. The chain has TRBV15 and TRBJ2-7; TRBD2 aligns across 11 bases. Losses at the gene ends were 0 bases for V and 5 bases for J; bases not matched to a gene: 9. This CDR3 contains 17 residues. CDR1 and CDR2 (germline): LNHNV, YYDKDF (reference sequence).

This clonotype occurred many times. The chain employs TRBV6-1 and TRBJ2-5, with 8 bases aligning to TRBD2. V shed 5 bases and J 4 bases; nucleotides not matched to a gene: 9. CDR1 MNHNS and CDR2 SASEGT come from the germline V gene. The CDR3 runs 15 residues. The CDR3 protein is CASSQSGTSGETQYF. The CDR3, as DNA: TGTGCCAGCAGTCAGTCGGGCACTAGCGGAGAGACCCAGTACTTC.

This chain links TRBV20-1 with TRBJ2-7; maybe TRBD2 (6 bases). The length of the CDR3 is 15 residues. Trimming pared 6 bases from V and 1 base from J, leaving 19 bases between. In germline, CDR1 is DFQATT, CDR2 SNEGSKA (reference sequence). CDR3 amino acids: CSALSGLSLSYEQYF. CDR3 nucleotide sequence: TGCAGTGCCCTATCGGGACTCAGCCTATCCTACGAGCAGTACTTC.

The chain joins TRBV6-2 or TRBV6-3 to TRBJ2-1, with 10 nucleotides matching TRBD2. The junction had 9 bases not matched to a gene; V was cut back by 7 bases and J by 6 bases. The germline gives CDR1 MNHEY, CDR2 SVGEGT. The CDR3 runs 15 residues. For the CDR3, the DNA is TGTGCCAGCACGAATCTAGCGGGAGAGGCCAATGAGCAGTTCTTC. It is translated as CASTNLAGEANEQFF.

In this sample, this clonotype is medium-sized. The genes are TRBV11-2 and TRBJ2-3; D gene ambiguous. CDR1 SGHAT and CDR2 FQNNGV come from the germline V gene. Trimming pared 7 bases from V and 3 bases from J, leaving 5 bases between. The CDR3 has 11 residues. The CDR3 protein is CASTLTDTQYF. CDR3 nucleotide sequence: TGTGCCAGCACCCTAACAGATACGCAGTATTTT.

This clonotype is medium-sized. This chain links TRBV5-1 with TRBJ1-6; D ambiguous. The ends were cut back, 0 bases at V and 5 bases at J, with 9 bases in the middle. Germline V lookup: CDR1 SGHRS, CDR2 YFSETQ. This CDR3 comprises 15 residues. CDR3 loop: CASSLGRGNNSPLHF. The CDR3, as DNA: TGCGCCAGCAGCTTGGGTCGCGGGAATAATTCACCCCTCCACTTT.

The chain joins TRBV7-3 to TRBJ2-3, with 9 bases lining up with TRBD2. CDR3 length: 14 residues. The germline V gene has CDR1 SGHTA and CDR2 FQGTGA. V shed 4 bases and J 6 bases; nucleotides not matched to a gene: 5. The CDR3 spells CASSSGLASDTQYF. CDR3 DNA sequence: TGTGCCAGCAGCTCGGGACTAGCATCTGATACGCAGTATTTT.

The table lists this clonotype with a count of one. This sequence joins TRBV4-1 and TRBJ2-5; possible D gene TRBD1, 6 bases. V was pared by 3 bases and J by 2 bases, with 19 bases between. CDR1 MGHRA and CDR2 YSYEKL come from the germline V gene. CDR3 size: 17 residues. The CDR3 nucleotides read TGCGCCAGCAGCCAGTTGATCTCAGGGGTAGAACAAGAGACCCAGTACTTC. Protein sequence: CASSQLISGVEQETQYF.

Relative to its sample, this clonotype is medium-sized. This sequence joins TRBV7-6 and TRBJ2-5, with no clear D. V lost 1 base to trimming and J lost 7 bases, with 10 bases between them. The CDR3 sequence is 13 residues long. Germline CDR1 SGHVS, CDR2 FNYEAQ. For the CDR3, the DNA is TGTGCCAGCAGCTTAGAACTCAATCCGACCCAGTACTTC. Translation: CASSLELNPTQYF.

This clonotype was seen a single time. The gene calls are TRBV29-1 and TRBJ1-2, with TRBD1 as a possible D gene (5 bases). CDR1 SQVTM and CDR2 ANQGSEA come from the germline V gene. The CDR3 runs to 12 residues. The V end was cut by 3 bases, the J end by 2 bases, with 7 bases between. CDR3 sequence: CSVDEGNYGYTF. The CDR3 coding sequence is TGCAGCGTTGACGAGGGGAACTATGGCTACACCTTC.

The genes are TRBV11-2 and TRBJ1-4; a possible D gene is TRBD1 (5 bases). V lost 4 bases and J lost 2, with 20 bases in between. Per germline, CDR1 SGHAT and CDR2 FQNNGV. The CDR3 sequence is 18 residues long. CDR3 sequence: CASSSQGASSVTNEKLFF. In DNA form, the CDR3 reads TGTGCCAGCAGCTCTCAGGGCGCCAGCTCGGTGACTAATGAAAAACTGTTTTTT. Together with reference TRBV11-2 and TRBJ1-4, the CDR3 gives the full variable domain: EAGVAQSPRYKIIEKRQSVAFWCNPISGHATLYWYQQILGQGPKLLIQFQNNGVVDDSQLPKDRFSAERLKGVDSTLKIQPAKLEDSAVYLCASSSQGASSVTNEKLFFGSGTQLSVL.

This clonotype was seen many times. The chain recombines TRBV5-5 with TRBJ2-6, with 9 bases identical to TRBD1. This CDR3 comprises 14 residues. V shed 4 bases and J 8 bases; nucleotides not matched to a gene: 4. Germline assignment: CDR1 SGHKS and CDR2 YYEKEE (reference sequence). CDR3 nucleotide sequence: TGTGCCAGCAGCCGGACAGGGGTCTCCAACGTCCTGACTTTC. Amino acid sequence: CASSRTGVSNVLTF. The full variable domain, completed using reference TRBV5-5 and TRBJ2-6, is DAGVTQSPTHLIKTRGQQVTLRCSPISGHKSVSWYQQVLGQGPQFIFQYYEKEERGRGNFPDRFSARQFPNYSSELNVNALLLGDSALYLCASSRTGVSNVLTFGAGSRLTVL.

The V and J genes are TRBV24-1 and TRBJ1-2; D is unresolved. This CDR3 region has 14 residues. CDR1 and CDR2 (germline): KGHDR, SFDVKD. Trimming removed 1 base from V and 1 base from J, with 6 bases in between. CDR3 coding DNA: TGTGCCACCAGTGATTTTCAGAATAACTATGGCTACACCTTC. This gives the protein CATSDFQNNYGYTF.